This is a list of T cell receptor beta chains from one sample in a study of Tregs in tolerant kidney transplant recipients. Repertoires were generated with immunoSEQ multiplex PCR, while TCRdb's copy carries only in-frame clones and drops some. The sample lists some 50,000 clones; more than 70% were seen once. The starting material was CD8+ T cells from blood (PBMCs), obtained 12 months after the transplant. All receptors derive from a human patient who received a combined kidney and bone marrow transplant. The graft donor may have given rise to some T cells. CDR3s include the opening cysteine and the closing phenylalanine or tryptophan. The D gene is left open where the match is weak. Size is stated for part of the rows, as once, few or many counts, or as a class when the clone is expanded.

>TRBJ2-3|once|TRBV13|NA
CASSSYGGLFTDTQYF
TGTGCCAGCAGCTCTTACGGGGGGCTATTCACAGATACGCAGTATTTT
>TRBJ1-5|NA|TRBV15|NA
CATSRDRGNQPQHF
TGTGCCACCAGCAGAGATCGGGGCAATCAGCCCCAGCATTTT
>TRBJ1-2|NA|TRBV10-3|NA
CAISDGPTGYTF
TGTGCCATCAGTGATGGTCCTACTGGCTACACCTTC
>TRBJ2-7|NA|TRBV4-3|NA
CASSQEVEYEQYF
TGCGCCAGCAGCCAAGAGGTGGAGTACGAGCAGTACTTC
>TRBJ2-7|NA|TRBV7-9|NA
CASTPDGTPTYEQYF
TGTGCCAGCACCCCCGATGGGACACCCACCTACGAGCAGTACTTC
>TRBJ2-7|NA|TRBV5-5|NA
CASSLWGHEQYF
TGTGCCAGCAGCTTGTGGGGCCACGAGCAGTACTTC
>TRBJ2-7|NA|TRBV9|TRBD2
CASSIFSSGHYEQYF
TGTGCCAGCAGCATATTTTCTAGCGGGCACTACGAGCAGTACTTC
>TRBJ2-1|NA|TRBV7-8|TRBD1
CASSFYRGLGNEQFF
TGTGCCAGCAGCTTCTACAGGGGGCTGGGGAATGAGCAGTTCTTC
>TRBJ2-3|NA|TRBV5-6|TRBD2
CASSPTSGGGTDTQYF
TGTGCCAGCAGCCCTACTAGCGGGGGGGGCACAGATACGCAGTATTTT
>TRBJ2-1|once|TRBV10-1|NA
CASSEGQWAGANNEQFF
TGCGCCAGCAGTGAAGGACAGTGGGCAGGAGCAAATAATGAGCAGTTCTTC
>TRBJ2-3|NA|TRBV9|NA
CASSVGGPTTDTQYF
TGTGCCAGCAGCGTGGGGGGACCTACCACAGATACGCAGTATTTT
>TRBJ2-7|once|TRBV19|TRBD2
CARTSGRKSTYEQYF
TGTGCTCGGACTAGCGGGAGAAAGTCCACCTACGAGCAGTACTTC
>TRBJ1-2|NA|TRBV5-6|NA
CASSLGDTYGYTF
TGTGCCAGCAGCTTGGGGGACACATATGGCTACACCTTC
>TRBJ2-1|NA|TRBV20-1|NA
CSASSNNEQFF
TGCAGTGCGTCTAGCAACAATGAGCAGTTCTTC
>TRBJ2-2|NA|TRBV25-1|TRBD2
CASSQKWGGGDTGELFF
TGTGCCAGCAGCCAAAAATGGGGGGGAGGAGACACCGGGGAGCTGTTTTTT
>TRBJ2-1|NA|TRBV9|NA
CASSRLESSYNEQFF
TGTGCCAGCAGCAGATTAGAGAGCTCCTACAATGAGCAGTTCTTC
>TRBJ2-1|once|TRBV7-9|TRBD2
CATETSNYNEQFF
TGTGCCACCGAGACTAGCAACTACAATGAGCAGTTCTTC
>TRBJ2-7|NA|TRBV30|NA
CACQVERVEQYF
TGTGCCTGTCAGGTGGAGAGGGTCGAGCAGTACTTC
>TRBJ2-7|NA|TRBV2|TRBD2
CASSNGPLAGSSYEQYF
TGTGCCAGCAGTAACGGGCCCCTAGCGGGGAGCTCCTACGAGCAGTACTTC
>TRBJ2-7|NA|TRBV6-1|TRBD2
CASSEIHSILAGAYEQYF
TGTGCCAGCAGTGAAATCCACTCTATCCTAGCGGGGGCGTACGAGCAGTACTTC
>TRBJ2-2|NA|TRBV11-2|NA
CASSLLGNTGELFF
TGTGCCAGCAGCTTACTCGGGAACACCGGGGAGCTGTTTTTT
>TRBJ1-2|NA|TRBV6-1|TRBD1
CASSEATGASYGYTF
TGTGCCAGCAGTGAAGCGACAGGGGCCTCTTATGGCTACACCTTC
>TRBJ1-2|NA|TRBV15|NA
CATSRLNNIYHYGYTF
TGTGCCACCAGCAGACTTAACAACATTTATCACTATGGCTACACCTTC
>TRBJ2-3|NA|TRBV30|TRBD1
CAWKGRGLVVF
TGTGCCTGGAAGGGCAGGGGGCTAGTTGTCTTT
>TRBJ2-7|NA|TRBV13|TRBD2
CASSYGTSGRAVYEQYF
TGTGCCAGCAGCTACGGGACTAGCGGGAGGGCCGTATACGAGCAGTACTTC
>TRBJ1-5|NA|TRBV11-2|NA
CASSLGAGISQPQHF
TGTGCCAGCAGCTTAGGGGCAGGGATTAGTCAGCCCCAGCATTTT
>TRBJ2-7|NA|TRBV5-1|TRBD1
CASSLGTGNSYEQYF
TGCGCCAGCAGCTTGGGGACAGGCAACTCCTACGAGCAGTACTTC
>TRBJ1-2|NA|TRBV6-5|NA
CASSVGGGEYGYTF
TGTGCCAGCAGCGTAGGCGGAGGAGAGTATGGCTACACCTTC
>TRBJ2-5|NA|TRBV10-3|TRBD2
CAIRGTRGGTQETQYF
TGTGCCATCAGGGGGACCCGCGGGGGGACCCAAGAGACCCAGTACTTC
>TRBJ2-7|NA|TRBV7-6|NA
CASSLAFAAGEQYF
TGTGCCAGCAGCTTAGCGTTTGCGGCGGGGGAGCAGTACTTC
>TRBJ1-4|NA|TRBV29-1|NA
CSANTGYEKLFF
TGCAGCGCTAATACAGGGTATGAAAAACTGTTTTTT
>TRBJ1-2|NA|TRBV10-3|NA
CAITDPGVLYGYTF
TGTGCCATCACAGATCCAGGGGTACTCTATGGCTACACCTTC